Sequencing of this TCR beta chain was carried out in a study of shared clonotypes between healthy human individuals. Across the whole study: Serving as donors were two women and three men, whose ages spanned 18 to 49. Each donor's CD4 naive and CD4 memory cells filled three plates apiece, CD8 naive two, and CD8 memory one.

The CDR3 adds up to 24 amino acids, both ends counted. Germline lookup yields CDR1 SQVTM and CDR2 ANQGSEA. General study points: What rarefaction showed was incomplete sorted-subset sequencing despite large depth. Read depth was anticipated to influence clonotype sharing among donors.

Clones were sequenced by immunoSEQ multiplex PCR, and TCRdb holds only the in-frame ones, with some missing. The data hold a few million clones, with approximately 95% observed a single time. As concerns this clone: Its antigen is unknown. It is unclear where the CDR3 begins or ends on the DNA, so no DNA is shown, and the CDR3 is as TCRdb lists it.

The clonotype originates from a man younger than 35 in good health. Some clones in this sample may be carry-over from other donors' samples. Sample: naive CD4+ T cells from PBMCs. Subset indicated: CD45RA+ positively selected. V usage is TRBV29-1 and J usage is TRBJ1-2. The CDR3: CSVDSTRSGSMATPSVRGRGGYTF.